A single sample is the source of the 7 T cell receptor beta chains below, sequenced in a study of T-cell reconstitution after alpha-beta-depleted transplantation in children. The authors prepared the TCRbeta library with unique molecular identifiers. Each CDR3 protein is one row after TCRdb ran MiXCR on the PCR reads. The sample holds 250,000 to 300,000 distinct CDR3 sequences; approximately 7.3% are singletons and the top ten take approximately 9%. Study-wide results and caveats: A year had passed since transplant, and T-cell counts and diversity by then came mostly from newly produced T cells.

Which antigens these TCRs recognize remains unknown. The input for sequencing was peripheral blood, taken 360 days after TCRalphabeta/CD19-depleted stem cell transplant. The receptors were gathered from a female patient between 2 and 15 years old who had a stem cell transplant for Fanconi anemia, so the T cells may come from the graft donor.

This clonotype was recorded many times. Relative to the germline gene, one junction end is altered; a read error may explain this. The chain uses TRBV5-1 and TRBJ2-7; D not resolved. This CDR3 is 12 amino acids long. Per germline, CDR1 SGHRS and CDR2 YFSETQ. In nucleotides, the CDR3 is TGTGCCAGCAGTTTAACTACCTACGAGCAGTACTTC. This translates into CASSLTTYEQYF.

V is TRBV20-1 and J is TRBJ1-6; D is possibly TRBD1 (5 bases). Per germline, CDR1 DFQATT and CDR2 SNEGSKA (reference sequence). CDR3 size: 13 residues. V was clipped by 3 bases and J by 11 bases, with 14 bases between them. For the CDR3, the DNA is TGCAGTGCTAGGATGAGCCTGGGGGCACCCCTCCACTTT. Protein sequence: CSARMSLGAPLHF.

This clonotype was counted a few times. The chain recombines TRBV12-3 or TRBV12-4 with TRBJ1-1, with D maybe TRBD1 (5 bases). CDR3 size: 16 residues. The V gene lost 4 bases and the J gene lost 6 bases, with 21 bases spanning the gap. CDR3 sequence reads: CASSSRTGLVSAEAFF. As DNA, the CDR3 is TGTGCCAGCAGTTCACGTACAGGCCTCGTTAGCGCTGAAGCTTTCTTT.

In its sample, this clonotype was seen many times. The rearrangement joins TRBV6-1 to TRBJ2-1, with TRBD1 matching 7 bases. Germline V gene data show CDR1 as MNHNS and CDR2 as SASEGT. The CDR3 sequence is 16 residues long. The trim removed 6 bases at V and 1 base at J, leaving 9 bases unmatched. For the CDR3, the DNA is TGTGCCAGCAGCACCGACAGGGAGCGATCCTACAATGAGCAGTTCTTC. Translation gives CASSTDRERSYNEQFF.

This clonotype turned up a few times. The J gene is TRBJ2-3, the V gene TRBV30, with 8 bases aligning to TRBD2. Germline V lookup: CDR1 GTSNPN, CDR2 SVGIG (reference sequence). Trimming took 5 bases from V and 4 from J; bases not matched to a gene: 8. The CDR3 is 14 residues long. This CDR3 reads CAWGSTGGADTQYF. DNA for the CDR3: TGTGCCTGGGGGAGTACCGGGGGGGCAGATACGCAGTATTTT.

This clonotype was observed a few times. The chain combines TRBV6-1 with TRBJ2-2; 7 nucleotides match TRBD2. This CDR3 spans 15 amino acids. Germline assignment: CDR1 MNHNS and CDR2 SASEGT. V dropped 4 bases and J dropped 4; count of bases not matched to a gene: 6. CDR3 DNA sequence: TGTGCCAGCAGTGGGACTAGTGAACCCACCGGGGAGCTGTTTTTT. The encoded protein is CASSGTSEPTGELFF.

This clonotype was observed at least ten times. The chain is built from TRBV20-1 and TRBJ2-7; D is perhaps TRBD1 (6 bases). V lost 3 bases, J lost 12 bases, and 15 bases lay in between. Germline-derived CDR1 and CDR2 are DFQATT and SNEGSKA (reference sequence). The CDR3 totals 11 residues. The CDR3 region is CSARATGWTYF. CDR3 in DNA: TGCAGTGCTAGGGCTACAGGGTGGACGTACTTC.